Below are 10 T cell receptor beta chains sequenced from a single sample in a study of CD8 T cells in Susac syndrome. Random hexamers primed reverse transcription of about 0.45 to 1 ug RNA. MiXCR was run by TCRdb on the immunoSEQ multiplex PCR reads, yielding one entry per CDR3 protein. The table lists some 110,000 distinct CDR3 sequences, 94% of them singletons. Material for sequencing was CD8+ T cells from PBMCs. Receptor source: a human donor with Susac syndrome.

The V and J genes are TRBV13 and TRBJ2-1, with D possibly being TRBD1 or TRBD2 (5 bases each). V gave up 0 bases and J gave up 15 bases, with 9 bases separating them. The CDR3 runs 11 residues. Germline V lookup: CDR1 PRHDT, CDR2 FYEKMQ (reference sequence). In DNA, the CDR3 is TGTGCCAGCAGCTTAGGGGGGGAGTCGTTCTTC. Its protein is CASSLGGESFF.

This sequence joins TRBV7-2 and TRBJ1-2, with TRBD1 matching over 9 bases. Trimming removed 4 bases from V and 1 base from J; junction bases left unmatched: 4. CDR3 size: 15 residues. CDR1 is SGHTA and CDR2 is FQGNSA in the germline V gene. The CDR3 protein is CASSYPGQGNYGYTF. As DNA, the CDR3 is TGTGCCAGCAGCTATCCGGGACAGGGTAACTATGGCTACACCTTC.

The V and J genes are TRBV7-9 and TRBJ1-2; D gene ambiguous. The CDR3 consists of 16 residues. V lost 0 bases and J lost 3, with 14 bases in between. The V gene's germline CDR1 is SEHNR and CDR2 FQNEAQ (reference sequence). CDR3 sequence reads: CASSLADGFGHYGYTF. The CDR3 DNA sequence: TGTGCCAGCAGCTTAGCCGACGGGTTCGGCCACTATGGCTACACCTTC.

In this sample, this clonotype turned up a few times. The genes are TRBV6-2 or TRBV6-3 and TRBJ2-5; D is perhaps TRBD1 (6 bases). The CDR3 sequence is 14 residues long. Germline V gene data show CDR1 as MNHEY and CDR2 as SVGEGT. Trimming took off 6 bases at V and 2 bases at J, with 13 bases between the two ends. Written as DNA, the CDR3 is TGTGCCAGCAGCCCTCTAGGACAGCAAGAGACCCAGTACTTC. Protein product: CASSPLGQQETQYF.

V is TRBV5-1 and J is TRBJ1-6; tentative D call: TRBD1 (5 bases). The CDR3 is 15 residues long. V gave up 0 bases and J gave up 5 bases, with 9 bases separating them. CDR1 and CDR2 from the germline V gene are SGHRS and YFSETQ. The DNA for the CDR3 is TGCGCCAGCAGCTTGGATGGGGCAAATAATTCACCCCTCCACTTT. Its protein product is CASSLDGANNSPLHF.

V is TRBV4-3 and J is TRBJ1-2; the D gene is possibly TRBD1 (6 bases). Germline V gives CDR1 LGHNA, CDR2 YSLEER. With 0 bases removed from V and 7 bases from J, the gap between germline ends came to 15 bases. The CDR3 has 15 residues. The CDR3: CASSQDRVQGIGYTF. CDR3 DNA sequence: TGCGCCAGCAGCCAAGATCGGGTTCAGGGGATTGGCTACACCTTC.

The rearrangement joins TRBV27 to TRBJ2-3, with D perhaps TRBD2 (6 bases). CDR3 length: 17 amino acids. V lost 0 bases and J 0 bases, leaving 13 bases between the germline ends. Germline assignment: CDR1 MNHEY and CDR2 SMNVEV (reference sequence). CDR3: CASSLSRTTYSTDTQYF. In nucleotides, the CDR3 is TGTGCCAGCAGTTTATCAAGGACTACATATAGCACAGATACGCAGTATTTT.

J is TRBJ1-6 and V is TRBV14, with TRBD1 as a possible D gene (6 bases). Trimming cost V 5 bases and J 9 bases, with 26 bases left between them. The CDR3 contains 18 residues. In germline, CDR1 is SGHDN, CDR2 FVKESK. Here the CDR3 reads CASSFSQDALQGTSPLHF. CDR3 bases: TGTGCCAGCAGCTTCAGCCAAGATGCCCTCCAGGGGACTTCACCCCTCCACTTT.

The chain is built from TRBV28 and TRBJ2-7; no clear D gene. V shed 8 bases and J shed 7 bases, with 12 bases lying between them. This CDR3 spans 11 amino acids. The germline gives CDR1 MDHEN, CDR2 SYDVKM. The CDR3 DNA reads TGTGCCAGCGGCCCCTCCTGGGAGCAGTACTTC. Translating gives CASGPSWEQYF.

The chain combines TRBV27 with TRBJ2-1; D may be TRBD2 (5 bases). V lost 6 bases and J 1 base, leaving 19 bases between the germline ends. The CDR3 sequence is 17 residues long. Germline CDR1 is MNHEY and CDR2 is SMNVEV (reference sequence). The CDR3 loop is CASSPAGADLSYNEQFF. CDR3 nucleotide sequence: TGTGCCAGCAGCCCCGCTGGAGCGGATCTTTCCTACAATGAGCAGTTCTTC.